This entry describes one T cell receptor (beta chain). What it binds is unknown. Libraries were prepared by immunoSEQ multiplex PCR; TCRdb keeps only in-frame clonotypes and omits some of them. Of 110,000 or so clones in the sample, almost 90% were seen once. This sample was taken from a study of a mutant IDH1 vaccine in newly diagnosed glioma. Study overall: Patients underwent eight vaccinations, which took place in weeks 1, 3, 5, 7, 11, 15, 19 and 23.

Time point reported: week 11, during vaccination. The investigators gave 300 ug of mutant IDH1 20-mer peptide in each vaccine dose, together with topical imiquimod. Sequences were derived from PBMCs, sampled from a glioma patient whose treatment included an IDH1 peptide vaccine. The TCR comes from a woman in her forties or fifties with glioma.

The CDR3 DNA is TGTGCCAGCAGCTTCGGGACAGACTACGAGCAGTACTTC. Translating gives CASSFGTDYEQYF. This chain links TRBV5-6 with TRBJ2-7, with 7 bases fitting TRBD1. The V gene's germline CDR1 is SGHDT and CDR2 YYEEEE. The V and J ends lost 2 bases and 3 bases, in that order; junction bases with no gene match: 2. The CDR3 has 13 amino acids.